Here is one TCR beta chain with its context. Sequencing of TCR beta was performed on blood CD8+ and CD4+ T cells. V lost 4 bases to trimming and J lost 2 bases, with 18 bases between them. Germline V CDR1 and CDR2: SGHAT, FQNNGV. CDR3 size: 16 residues. These data originate in a study of CD8 T cells in Susac syndrome. Study background: Treatment status at blood draw for the Susac syndrome patients was therapy-naive, corticosteroids, or intravenous immunoglobulin alone.

Reverse transcription of about 0.5 to 1 ug RNA used random hexamers. Amplification of TCR beta CDR3 was carried out by immunoSEQ multiplex PCR, which covered 54 Vbeta and 13 Jbeta segments. From the immunoSEQ multiplex PCR reads, TCRdb called clonotypes with MiXCR, one entry per CDR3 protein. The table shows about 130,000 distinct CDR3 sequences, with just under 95% occurring only once. The V gene is TRBV11-2, the J gene TRBJ2-7; D may be TRBD2 (5 bases). The sample was CD8+ T cells from PBMCs. The clonotype comes from a human donor with Susac syndrome. CDR3 residues: CASSSLGWERPYEQYF. As DNA, the CDR3 is TGTGCCAGCAGCTCCCTCGGGTGGGAGCGACCCTACGAGCAGTACTTC.